This T cell receptor beta chain was captured by sequencing in a study of resident and recirculating memory T cells in vitiligo listed by TCRdb under 2018. Turning to the overall study: For TCR beta sequencing, each of a few stable vitiligo patients provided PBMCs along with epidermis taken by shave biopsy from two lesional and two nonlesional sites. Without any cell sorting, samples were homogenized immediately before genomic DNA was extracted using the Qiagen DNeasy Blood & Tissue Kit. Human TCR beta sequencing was used to test whether specific clones in lesional vitiligo skin differed from clones in nonlesional skin and blood. What the authors observed across the whole study: Overlap and correlation analysis showed no significant repertoire overlap between biopsies except for each lesion with itself, even within a single patient. Clonality was not the same from one vitiligo lesion to another, and no unique dominant TCR clone turned up. Mechanistic studies in the future are needed to assess how much the detected T cell clones and the human Trm pools versus Tcm pools each contribute. TCR sequences were not conserved across biopsy sites or patients, suggesting that different T cell clones infiltrate different lesions, described as private specificity.

TCR beta chains were amplified from genomic DNA using the immunoSEQ hsTCRB kit. The immunoSEQ service ran the sequencing of the TCR beta libraries on an Illumina MiSeq instrument. As for the original processing: Repertoire data were analyzed with the immunoSEQ Analyzer. The table was pulled from immuneACCESS by TCRdb, which kept in-frame rearrangements only. Such tables lose some clones; where checked, under half of the loss comes from unresolved V genes, and the rest has no known cause. Clone size and the V and J calls come from that table; the DNA yielded D and trimming. This sample comprises tens of thousands of clones, under 95% of them detected only once. The biggest ten clones account for about 5% of the sample. Stable vitiligo was defined as no change in lesions over the previous 6 months. To count as stable, patients also needed to show no confetti depigmentation, which is a clinical sign of active vitiligo. Patients who had been treated within the previous three months were excluded. Ficoll density gradient centrifugation was used to isolate PBMCs from heparinized blood, after which the PBMCs were flash-frozen.

With regard to this clone: This receptor's antigen is unknown. It has no much larger one-base neighbor in the sample; base qualities were not kept.

The receptor was isolated from a male donor with vitiligo. Sample: blood.

The sequenced DNA is TGTGCCAGTAGTATAGCCGGACAGGGAGGTTCTAATGAGCAGTTCTTC. Translation gives CASSIAGQGGSNEQFF. The V gene is TRBV19 and the J gene is TRBJ2-1; 8 bases in the middle match TRBD1. There are 16 amino acids in the CDR3, from cysteine to phenylalanine inclusive. Only the CDR3 region is kept as DNA, spanning 48 bases read in frame from base 1. CDR1 and CDR2 are read off the germline V gene (reference sequence) as LNHDA and SQIVND. For this chain, trimming is 1 base at the V end and 7 bases at the J end, and the number of junction bases without a gene match is 9.